The 31 T cell receptor beta chains reported below all come from one sample, sequenced in a study of blood T cell repertoires in COVID-19. Sequencing used immunoSEQ multiplex PCR; TCRdb keeps in-frame clones, though not all of them. Among about 120,000 clones, about 78% were seen once, and the ten largest hold 2.3%. Sequences were obtained from peripheral blood. These receptors all stem from a man aged 65-85 years with acute or convalescent COVID-19.

The chain combines TRBV7-2 with TRBJ1-6; D is possibly TRBD1 (6 bases). This CDR3 is 15 amino acids long. Germline V gene data show CDR1 as SGHTA and CDR2 as FQGNSA. The ends were cut back, 4 bases at V and 10 bases at J, with 17 bases in the middle. Written as DNA, the CDR3 is TGTGCCAGCAGCTCGAGGGAGACAGGAGGCTCACCCCTCCACTTT. Translating gives CASSSRETGGSPLHF.

This chain links TRBV2 with TRBJ2-1; D is unresolved. V lost 7 bases to trimming and J lost 4 bases, with 11 bases between them. The germline CDR1 and CDR2 sequences are SNHLY and FYNNEI. The CDR3 sequence is 13 residues long. The CDR3 region is CASTTTQYNEQFF. The CDR3 region has the DNA TGTGCCAGCACCACGACTCAATACAATGAGCAGTTCTTC.

The rearrangement joins TRBV6-1 to TRBJ1-2, with no clear D. The V and J ends lost 0 bases and 4 bases respectively, with 9 bases between them. The CDR3 runs 14 residues. Per germline, CDR1 MNHNS and CDR2 SASEGT. CDR3 protein: CASSEASPIYGYTF. CDR3 bases: TGTGCCAGCAGTGAAGCAAGCCCGATCTATGGCTACACCTTC.

The CDR3 protein is CASSLASNYQPQHF. The DNA for the CDR3 is TGTGCCAGCAGCTTGGCTTCAAACTATCAGCCCCAGCATTTT. The V call is TRBV5-6, the J call TRBJ1-5; D is undetermined. Germline values: CDR1 SGHDT, CDR2 YYEEEE. V lost 0 bases and J 5 bases, leaving 9 bases between the germline ends. The CDR3 totals 14 residues.

This chain connects TRBV14 to TRBJ1-2; D may be TRBD1 (5 bases). CDR3 length equals 14 residues. Trimming took 1 base from V and 4 from J, leaving 10 bases between them. From germline, CDR1 is SGHDN and CDR2 FVKESK. In DNA, the CDR3 is TGTGCCAGCAGCCAAGTGGGCCAGGGCTATGGCTACACCTTC. It is translated as CASSQVGQGYGYTF.

This clone was detected only once. This sequence joins TRBV3-1 (or the pseudogene TRBV3-2) and TRBJ1-5; TRBD1 matches 10 bases. J lost 1 base, V lost 1 base, and 1 base had no gene match. The CDR3 has 16 amino acids. CDR1 is LGHDT, CDR2 YNNKEL, per germline (reference sequence). Written as DNA, the CDR3 is TGTGCCAGCAGCCAAGGGACAGGGGGGAGCAATCAGCCCCAGCATTTT. Translation gives CASSQGTGGSNQPQHF.

The sample holds one count of this clone. The gene calls are TRBV5-6 and TRBJ1-2; tentative D call: TRBD1 (6 bases). The V and J ends lost 0 bases and 10 bases respectively, with 16 bases between them. The germline V gene has CDR1 SGHDT and CDR2 YYEEEE. The CDR3 sequence is 14 residues long. The CDR3 nucleotides are TGTGCCAGCAGCTTGGTAGGGCCTCGGGGGGCCTACACCTTC. Translating it yields CASSLVGPRGAYTF.

This rearrangement joins TRBV15 to TRBJ2-2, with 12 nucleotides matching TRBD1. With 0 bases clipped from V and 4 bases from J, the junction kept 6 bases outside the gene matches. This CDR3 is 18 amino acids long. Per the germline V gene, CDR1 is LNHNV and CDR2 is YYDKDF (reference sequence). The CDR3 sequence is CATSRDPGTGGFTGELFF. The CDR3 region has the DNA TGTGCCACCAGCAGAGATCCCGGGACAGGGGGCTTCACCGGGGAGCTGTTTTTT.

This clone was counted ten times or more. The chain couples TRBV7-9 to TRBJ1-1; 10 bases fit TRBD1. The CDR3 is 17 amino acids. J was trimmed by 5 bases and V by 5 bases; bases with no gene match: 14. CDR1 SEHNR and CDR2 FQNEAQ come from the germline V gene (reference sequence). CDR3 amino acids: CASSTPPTGGAGTEAFF. The CDR3 nucleotides are TGTGCCAGCAGCACGCCGCCGACAGGGGGCGCGGGGACTGAAGCTTTCTTT.

This clone has more than one count but fewer than ten. The V gene is TRBV3-1 (or the pseudogene TRBV3-2), the J gene TRBJ2-1; 10 bases are shared with TRBD1. Germline lookup yields CDR1 LGHDT and CDR2 YNNKEL (reference sequence). The CDR3 is 15 residues long. V shed 4 bases and J 8 bases; nucleotides not matched to a gene: 8. The CDR3 DNA follows: TGTGCCAGCAGCCCCCGACAGGGGGCTGTCGATGAGCAGTTCTTC. It translates to CASSPRQGAVDEQFF.

In its sample, this clone was seen a few times. V gene TRBV7-2 combines with J gene TRBJ1-5; D is possibly TRBD1 (5 bases). V shed 4 bases and J shed 7 bases, with 11 bases lying between them. The germline gives CDR1 SGHTA, CDR2 FQGNSA. The CDR3 runs to 13 residues. CDR3 DNA: TGTGCCAGCAGCTCCCAGGGAGGACAGCCCCAGCATTTT. Protein sequence: CASSSQGGQPQHF. Complete variable domain (other parts from reference TRBV7-2 and TRBJ1-5): GAGVSQSPSNKVTEKGKDVELRCDPISGHTALYWYRQSLGQGLEFLIYFQGNSAPDKSGLPSDRFSAERTGGSVSTLTIQRTQQEDSAVYLCASSSQGGQPQHFGDGTRLSIL.

This chain joins TRBV18 and TRBJ1-1; D possibly corresponds to TRBD1 (6 bases). Trimming left V 4 bases short and J 5 bases short, with 20 bases between. The CDR3 runs 16 residues. In germline, CDR1 is KGHSH, CDR2 LQKENI. CDR3 nucleotides: TGTGCCAGCTCACGATATACAGGGAAAGAAGGGACTGAAGCTTTCTTT. Its translation: CASSRYTGKEGTEAFF. The whole variable domain, filled in from reference TRBV18 and TRBJ1-1, reads NAGVMQNPRHLVRRRGQEARLRCSPMKGHSHVYWYRQLPEEGLKFMVYLQKENIIDESGMPKERFSAEFPKEGPSILRIQQVVRGDSAAYFCASSRYTGKEGTEAFFGQGTRLTVV.

The chain employs TRBV7-2 and TRBJ1-3, with a tentative D call TRBD1 (6 bases). The CDR3 is made up of 17 amino acids. Trimming shortened V by 1 base and J by 4 bases, and 17 bases separated the two germline ends. Germline CDR1 SGHTA, CDR2 FQGNSA. CDR3 sequence: CASSLGGGRGAGNTIYF. The CDR3 bases are TGTGCCAGCAGCTTAGGGGGGGGCAGGGGTGCAGGAAACACCATATATTTT. The whole variable domain, filled in from reference TRBV7-2 and TRBJ1-3, reads GAGVSQSPSNKVTEKGKDVELRCDPISGHTALYWYRQSLGQGLEFLIYFQGNSAPDKSGLPSDRFSAERTGGSVSTLTIQRTQQEDSAVYLCASSLGGGRGAGNTIYFGEGSWLTVV.

The V call is TRBV5-6, the J call TRBJ2-3; tentative D call: TRBD1 (5 bases). With 4 bases removed from V and 5 bases from J, the gap between germline ends came to 20 bases. The V gene's germline CDR1 is SGHDT and CDR2 YYEEEE. The CDR3 covers 16 residues. CDR3 loop: CASSRVLGGARDTQYF. The CDR3 DNA sequence: TGTGCCAGCAGCCGGGTTCTAGGTGGGGCGAGAGATACGCAGTATTTT. Using reference TRBV5-6 and TRBJ2-3 for the parts outside the CDR3, the full variable domain is DAGVTQSPTHLIKTRGQQVTLRCSPKSGHDTVSWYQQALGQGPQFIFQYYEEEERQRGNFPDRFSGHQFPNYSSELNVNALLLGDSALYLCASSRVLGGARDTQYFGPGTRLTVL.

The CDR3 reads CASSLIRQTNYGYTF. The CDR3 DNA reads TGTGCCAGCAGCTTAATAAGACAGACTAACTATGGCTACACCTTC. The chain joins TRBV7-2 to TRBJ1-2, with D possibly matching TRBD1 (5 bases). CDR1 is SGHTA and CDR2 is FQGNSA in the germline V gene. The CDR3 length is 15 residues. V lost 2 bases and J lost 0, with 10 bases in between. Together with reference TRBV7-2 and TRBJ1-2, the CDR3 gives the full variable domain: GAGVSQSPSNKVTEKGKDVELRCDPISGHTALYWYRQSLGQGLEFLIYFQGNSAPDKSGLPSDRFSAERTGGSVSTLTIQRTQQEDSAVYLCASSLIRQTNYGYTFGSGTRLTVV.

The rearrangement uses TRBV7-9 and TRBJ2-7; 7 bases are a match to TRBD1. The length of the CDR3 is 13 residues. Germline V gene sequence: CDR1 SEHNR, CDR2 FQNEAQ (reference sequence). With 6 bases clipped from V and 4 bases from J, the junction kept 6 bases outside the gene matches. CDR3 nucleotides: TGTGCCAGCAGATGGGACAGAAATTACGAGCAGTACTTC. Translating it yields CASRWDRNYEQYF. The variable domain in full, with the rest retrieved from reference TRBV7-9 and TRBJ2-7, is DTGVSQNPRHKITKRGQNVTFRCDPISEHNRLYWYRQTLGQGPEFLTYFQNEAQLEKSRLLSDRFSAERPKGSFSTLEIQRTEQGDSAMYLCASRWDRNYEQYFGPGTRLTVT.

The V and J genes are TRBV9 and TRBJ1-2; no reliable D call. Germline V CDR1 and CDR2: SGDLS, YYNGEE. With 4 bases removed from V and 1 base from J, the gap between germline ends came to 8 bases. This CDR3 has 13 amino acids. The CDR3 bases are TGTGCCAGCAGCTTACAGATTAACTATGGCTACACCTTC. This gives the protein CASSLQINYGYTF.

The chain is built from TRBV6-6 and TRBJ1-4; D perhaps matches TRBD1 (6 bases). From germline, CDR1 is MNHNY and CDR2 SVGAGI (reference sequence). Trimming removed 0 bases from V and 8 bases from J, with 13 bases in between. The CDR3 is 15 residues long. The CDR3 loop reads CASSYSGGRGEKLFF. In nucleotides, the CDR3 is TGTGCCAGCAGTTACTCGGGGGGGCGCGGAGAAAAACTGTTTTTT.

V usage is TRBV10-3 and J usage is TRBJ1-3; the match to TRBD1 covers 7 bases. The germline V gene encodes CDR1 ENHRY and CDR2 SYGVKD. V gave up 10 bases and J gave up 7 bases; unmatched junction bases: 13. The CDR3 covers 14 residues. Written as DNA, the CDR3 is TGTGCCACCCAAGACAGGGAGCGAGGCAACACCATATATTTT. Protein: CATQDRERGNTIYF.

The J gene is TRBJ2-1, the V gene TRBV5-1; the D is unclear. The germline V gene encodes CDR1 SGHRS and CDR2 YFSETQ. The CDR3 covers 14 residues. V lost 5 bases, J lost 4 bases, and 13 bases lay in between. The CDR3: CASSRDTAYNEQFF. CDR3 in DNA: TGCGCCAGCAGTCGCGACACCGCGTACAATGAGCAGTTCTTC.

The gene calls are TRBV3-1 (or the pseudogene TRBV3-2) and TRBJ2-7; 10 bases agree with TRBD2. Germline lookup yields CDR1 LGHDT and CDR2 YNNKEL (reference sequence). J gave up 5 bases and V 4 bases, and 8 bases lay outside the gene matches. There are 15 residues in the CDR3. The CDR3 sequence is CASSPLSGGVNEQYF. The CDR3 bases are TGTGCCAGCAGCCCTCTAAGCGGGGGGGTCAACGAGCAGTACTTC.

The chain joins TRBV18 to TRBJ1-6; 8 nucleotides match TRBD1. Germline V gives CDR1 KGHSH, CDR2 LQKENI. CDR3 length: 14 amino acids. V gave up 3 bases and J gave up 9 bases; unmatched junction bases: 4. CDR3 sequence reads: CASSPDRDSSPLHF. CDR3 sequence (DNA): TGTGCCAGCTCACCGGACAGGGACAGTTCACCCCTCCACTTT.

V is TRBV25-1 and J is TRBJ2-4; the match to TRBD1 covers 8 bases. The V gene end was trimmed by 4 bases and the J gene end by 1 base; junction bases not matched to a gene: 0. Germline V gene lookup returns CDR1 MGHDK and CDR2 SYGVNS. The CDR3 has 14 amino acids. Here the CDR3 reads CASSGQGAKNIQYF. The CDR3 DNA follows: TGTGCCAGCAGTGGACAGGGGGCCAAAAACATTCAGTACTTC.

V and J are TRBV15 and TRBJ1-4; tentative D call: TRBD1 (6 bases). V was clipped by 2 bases and J by 10 bases, with 17 bases between them. Germline values: CDR1 LNHNV, CDR2 YYDKDF (reference sequence). The CDR3 loop spans 15 amino acids. The CDR3 DNA follows: TGTGCCACCAGCAGAAACTCGGGACAATTTTTAAAACTGTTTTTT. Its translation is CATSRNSGQFLKLFF.

The gene calls are TRBV9 and TRBJ1-2; TRBD1 agrees at 11 bases. CDR3 length equals 14 residues. The germline CDR1 and CDR2 sequences are SGDLS and YYNGEE. The V gene end was trimmed by 4 bases and the J gene end by 7 bases; junction bases not matched to a gene: 6. The CDR3, as DNA: TGTGCCAGCAGCCCCCGGACAGGGGGCCCTGGCTACACCTTC. Protein sequence: CASSPRTGGPGYTF.

The chain uses TRBV4-3 and TRBJ2-1, with 8 bases that match TRBD1. Germline values: CDR1 LGHNA, CDR2 YSLEER. The CDR3 is 13 amino acids. Germline trimming cut 3 bases from V and 9 bases from J; bases unmatched to any gene: 4. The CDR3 coding sequence is TGCGCCAGCAGCCAGGCGACAGGGGTTGAGCAGTTCTTC. Its protein is CASSQATGVEQFF.

The V call is TRBV18, the J call TRBJ1-1; D ambiguous. Germline loops: CDR1 KGHSH, CDR2 LQKENI. V dropped 8 bases and J dropped 6 bases, with 19 bases sitting between them. The CDR3 is made up of 14 amino acids. CDR3 loop: CASRSGSRVPEAFF. In nucleotides, the CDR3 is TGTGCCAGCCGCTCCGGGTCTCGGGTCCCTGAAGCTTTCTTT.

The gene calls are TRBV7-2 and TRBJ2-5; D uncertain. The CDR3 contains 14 residues. The V gene lost 3 bases and the J gene lost 6 bases, with 14 bases spanning the gap. Germline V gene sequence: CDR1 SGHTA, CDR2 FQGNSA. The CDR3 spells CASSLIVGGQTQYF. The CDR3 nucleotides read TGTGCCAGCAGCTTGATTGTAGGCGGCCAGACCCAGTACTTC.

This chain uses TRBV14 with TRBJ2-7, with D possibly TRBD1 on 5 matching bases. The CDR3 is 14 residues long. Germline V gives CDR1 SGHDN, CDR2 FVKESK. Deletions cut 1 base from V and 3 bases from J, with 10 bases between. The CDR3 coding sequence is TGTGCCAGCAGCCAAGGGGCCAGGGTCTACGAGCAGTACTTC. Residues: CASSQGARVYEQYF. Full variable domain (remainder filled in from reference TRBV14 and TRBJ2-7): EAGVTQFPSHSVIEKGQTVTLRCDPISGHDNLYWYRRVMGKEIKFLLHFVKESKQDESGMPNNRFLAERTGGTYSTLKVQPAELEDSGVYFCASSQGARVYEQYFGPGTRLTVT.

V is TRBV6-5 and J is TRBJ2-5; tentatively, D is TRBD2 (7 bases). The closer fit of TRBJ2-7 to the DNA end suggests the J call may be wrong. CDR1 and CDR2 from the germline V gene are MNHEY and SVGAGI. The CDR3 sequence is 15 residues long. In DNA, the CDR3 is TGTGCCAGCAGTCAGCAGGCGGGGGCCTCCTACGAGCAGTACTTC. This encodes CASSQQAGASYEQYF.

The chain has TRBV28 and TRBJ2-4; 10 bases match TRBD2. The length of the CDR3 is 16 residues. CDR1 is MDHEN, CDR2 SYDVKM, per germline. V gave up 7 bases and J gave up 2 bases; unmatched junction bases: 8. For the CDR3, the DNA is TGTGCCAGCAAGGGAAGCGGGGGGGCGTCCAAAAACATTCAGTACTTC. This gives the protein CASKGSGGASKNIQYF.